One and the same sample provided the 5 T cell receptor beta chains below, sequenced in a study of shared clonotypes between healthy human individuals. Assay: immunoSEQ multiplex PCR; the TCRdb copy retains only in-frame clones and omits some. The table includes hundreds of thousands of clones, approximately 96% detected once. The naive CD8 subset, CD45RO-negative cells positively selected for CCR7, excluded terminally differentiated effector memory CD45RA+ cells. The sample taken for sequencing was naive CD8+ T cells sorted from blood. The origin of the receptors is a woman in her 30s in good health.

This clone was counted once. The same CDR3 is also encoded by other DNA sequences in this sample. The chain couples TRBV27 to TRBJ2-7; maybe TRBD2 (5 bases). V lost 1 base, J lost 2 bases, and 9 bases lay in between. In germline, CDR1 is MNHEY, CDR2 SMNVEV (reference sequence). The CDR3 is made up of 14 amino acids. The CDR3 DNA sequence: TGTGCCAGCAGTTTATACGGAGGACCCTACGAGCAGTACTTC. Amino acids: CASSLYGGPYEQYF.

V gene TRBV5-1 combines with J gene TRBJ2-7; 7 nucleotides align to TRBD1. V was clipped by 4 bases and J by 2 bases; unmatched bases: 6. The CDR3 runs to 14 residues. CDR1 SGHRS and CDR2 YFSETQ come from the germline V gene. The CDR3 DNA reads TGCGCCAGCAGCCCGGGACAGCGACCCTACGAGCAGTACTTC. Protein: CASSPGQRPYEQYF. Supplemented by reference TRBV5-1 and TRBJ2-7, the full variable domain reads KAGVTQTPRYLIKTRGQQVTLSCSPISGHRSVSWYQQTPGQGLQFLFEYFSETQRNKGNFPGRFSGRQFSNSRSEMNVSTLELGDSALYLCASSPGQRPYEQYFGPGTRLTVT.

The CDR3 bases are TGTGCCAGCAGTTACGGGGAGAGAAACACCATATATTTT. Translating gives CASSYGERNTIYF. The chain carries TRBV6-5 and TRBJ1-3; D remains ambiguous. The CDR3 is 13 residues long. The V gene lost 2 bases and the J gene lost 5 bases, with 7 bases spanning the gap. From germline, CDR1 is MNHEY and CDR2 SVGAGI.

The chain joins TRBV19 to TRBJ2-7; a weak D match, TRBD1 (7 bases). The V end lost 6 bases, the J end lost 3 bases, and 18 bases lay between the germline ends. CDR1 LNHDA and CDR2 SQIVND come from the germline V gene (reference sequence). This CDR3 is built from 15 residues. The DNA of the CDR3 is TGTGCCAGTAGCCCCCAGGGGGGCCCTAACTACGAGCAGTACTTC. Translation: CASSPQGGPNYEQYF. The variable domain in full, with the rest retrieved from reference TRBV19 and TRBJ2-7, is DGGITQSPKYLFRKEGQNVTLSCEQNLNHDAMYWYRQDPGQGLRLIYYSQIVNDFQKGDIAEGYSVSREKKESFPLTVTSAQKNPTAFYLCASSPQGGPNYEQYFGPGTRLTVT.

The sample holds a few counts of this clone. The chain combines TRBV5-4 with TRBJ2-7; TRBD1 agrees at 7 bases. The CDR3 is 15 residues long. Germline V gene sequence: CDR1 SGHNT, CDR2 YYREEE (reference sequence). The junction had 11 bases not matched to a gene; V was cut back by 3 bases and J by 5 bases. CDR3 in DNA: TGTGCCAGCAGCTCCTGGACCGACAGGGAAGACGAGCAGTACTTC. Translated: CASSSWTDREDEQYF.